Shown below are 12 T cell receptor beta chains from a single sample sequenced in a study of CDR3 diversity in severe acne (dated by TCRdb to between 2018 and 2020). Preparation of the library involved PCR. Sequencing was performed on an Illumina HiSeq 2000. The raw public data were reprocessed by TCRdb itself: fastp quality trimming at Q25, MiXCR clonotype calling, in-frame beta chains only. Every distinct CDR3 protein forms one entry, paired with its most common genes and DNA. Across this sample there are fewer than 90,000 distinct CDR3 sequences, with about 53% seen only once. More than 9% of the sample is held by the ten biggest clonotypes. Sequencing was performed on blood. The receptors come from a male donor with severe acne vulgaris.

This clonotype is medium-sized by share. The genes are TRBV5-1 and TRBJ2-1; D is perhaps TRBD2 (6 bases). CDR3 size: 14 residues. The germline gives CDR1 SGHRS, CDR2 YFSETQ. Deletions cut 7 bases from V and 0 bases from J, with 11 bases between. CDR3 protein: CASVIADSYNEQFF. In nucleotides, the CDR3 is TGCGCCAGCGTAATAGCGGACTCCTACAATGAGCAGTTCTTC.

This clonotype was recorded only once. This chain connects TRBV4-2 to TRBJ1-4; a possible D gene is TRBD1 (5 bases). Trimming cost V 4 bases and J 8 bases, with 20 bases left between them. The CDR3 spans 16 residues. Germline CDR1 reads LGHNA; CDR2 reads YNFKEQ. The CDR3 bases are TGTGCCAGCAGCCGACCGAGCGGGGCAGGGCTCGAAAAACTGTTTTTT. Translating it yields CASSRPSGAGLEKLFF.

This clonotype was counted many times. The J gene is TRBJ1-3, the V gene TRBV19; weak D call: TRBD1 (5 bases). Germline V gives CDR1 LNHDA, CDR2 SQIVND (reference sequence). The CDR3 contains 14 residues. V lost 5 bases to trimming and J lost 4 bases, with 12 bases between them. Written as DNA, the CDR3 is TGTGCCAGTAGTCCAGGGTTATCCGGAAACACCATATATTTT. It translates to CASSPGLSGNTIYF. The whole variable domain, filled in from reference TRBV19 and TRBJ1-3, reads DGGITQSPKYLFRKEGQNVTLSCEQNLNHDAMYWYRQDPGQGLRLIYYSQIVNDFQKGDIAEGYSVSREKKESFPLTVTSAQKNPTAFYLCASSPGLSGNTIYFGEGSWLTVV.

The V and J genes are TRBV2 and TRBJ2-7, with D possibly matching TRBD2 (5 bases). Per the germline V gene, CDR1 is SNHLY and CDR2 is FYNNEI. The V gene lost 4 bases and the J gene lost 5 bases, with 9 bases spanning the gap. The CDR3 runs 12 residues. This CDR3 is CASSAGFHEQYF. CDR3 in DNA: TGTGCCAGCAGTGCGGGGTTCCACGAGCAGTACTTC.

About this clonotype: An end of the junction differs from the germline gene, which may be a read error. This chain uses TRBV4-1 with TRBJ2-5; D is possibly TRBD1 (6 bases). CDR1 and CDR2 from the germline V gene are MGHRA and YSYEKL. The CDR3 is made up of 13 amino acids. The CDR3 nucleotides are TGCGCCAGCAGCGGACAGAGGGGAGAGGCCCAGTACTTC. It specifies CASSGQRGEAQYF.

By share of the sample, this clonotype is medium-sized. The genes are TRBV13 and TRBJ2-7, with 8 bases that match TRBD2. Germline V gene data show CDR1 as PRHDT and CDR2 as FYEKMQ (reference sequence). There are 15 residues in the CDR3. V dropped 4 bases and J dropped 4; count of bases not matched to a gene: 9. The chain's CDR3 is CASSSGAGDLYEQYF. The CDR3 nucleotides are TGTGCCAGCAGCTCCGGAGCGGGAGATCTATACGAGCAGTACTTC.

This clonotype was counted ten times or more. V gene TRBV6-5 combines with J gene TRBJ2-5; maybe TRBD2 (6 bases). The CDR3 is 14 amino acids. Trimming shortened V by 6 bases and J by 2 bases, and 13 bases separated the two germline ends. The germline gives CDR1 MNHEY, CDR2 SVGAGI. CDR3 DNA: TGTGCCAGCAGGGGTAGCGGACGACAAGAGACCCAGTACTTC. Translated, it gives CASRGSGRQETQYF.

V gene TRBV6-5 combines with J gene TRBJ2-1, with 13 nucleotides matching TRBD2. After removal of 6 bases from V and 10 bases from J, the junction contained 18 bases not matched to a gene. Germline V CDR1 and CDR2: MNHEY, SVGAGI. The CDR3 has 18 residues. Here the CDR3 DNA reads TGTGCCAGCAGCTTCCGGGACAGTGGACTAGCGGGAGTCAGGGAGCAGTTCTTC. Protein product: CASSFRDSGLAGVREQFF.

V is TRBV7-8 and J is TRBJ1-6; TRBD1 matches 8 bases. The CDR3 sequence is 14 residues long. V shed 5 bases, J shed 10 bases, and the junction held 7 bases outside the gene matches. Germline V lookup: CDR1 SGHVS, CDR2 FQNEAQ. CDR3 sequence: CASSHRDRSSPLHF. CDR3 DNA: TGTGCCAGCAGCCACCGGGACAGGTCCTCACCCCTCCACTTT.

In its sample, this clonotype was seen a few times. The CDR3 spells CASGEGEVGLNTEAFF. The CDR3 DNA follows: TGTGCCAGTGGGGAAGGGGAAGTTGGGTTGAACACTGAAGCTTTCTTT. The chain uses TRBV19 and TRBJ1-1; TRBD1 is a possible D gene (5 bases). The V end was cut by 8 bases, the J end by 0 bases, with 19 bases between. Germline V gene lookup returns CDR1 LNHDA and CDR2 SQIVND (reference sequence). The CDR3 runs to 16 residues.

This clonotype was picked up many times. This sequence joins TRBV5-1 and TRBJ2-2; 9 bases match TRBD2. This CDR3 spans 16 amino acids. V shed 3 bases, J shed 0 bases, and the junction held 3 bases outside the gene matches. The germline V gene encodes CDR1 SGHRS and CDR2 YFSETQ. DNA of the CDR3: TGCGCCAGCAGCTCCGGACTAGCGACGAACACCGGGGAGCTGTTTTTT. Translating gives CASSSGLATNTGELFF.

In its sample, this clonotype was seen many times. This rearrangement joins TRBV7-3 to TRBJ2-2; 7 nucleotides align to TRBD1. This CDR3 is 15 amino acids long. Unmatched junction bases numbered 13, after V lost 9 bases and J lost 6 bases. Germline V gene lookup returns CDR1 SGHTA and CDR2 FQGTGA. CDR3 protein: CASSQEQGVSGELFF. In DNA, the CDR3 is TGTGCCAGTTCTCAGGAGCAGGGGGTCTCCGGGGAGCTGTTTTTT.